A selection of T cell receptor beta chains follows, all from one sample in a study of shared clonotypes between healthy human individuals. Sequencing was performed with immunoSEQ multiplex PCR; in TCRdb, only in-frame clones are kept and a portion is missing. The top ten hold roughly 13% of the sample, which has fewer than 600,000 clones, more than 75% seen once. Sequenced: PBMCs. These receptors were collected from a woman in her thirties or forties in good health. Some clones in this sample may be carry-over from other donors' samples. CDR3s include the opening cysteine and the closing phenylalanine or tryptophan.

V	J	CDR3
TRBV7-2	TRBJ2-3	CASSGDLAYRGRTQYF
TRBV7-3	TRBJ2-7	CASSSTGIYEQYF
TRBV7-3	TRBJ2-1	CASSLGSEQFF
TRBV4-2	TRBJ1-4	CASSQDNSNEKLFF
TRBV23-1	TRBJ2-3	CASSQRFFGNTDTQYF
TRBV5-1	TRBJ2-1	CASSPTPSSYNEQFF
TRBV19	TRBJ1-2	CASNPLSGAGYGYTF
TRBV18	TRBJ2-5	CASSPYGTRAETQYF
TRBV11-2	TRBJ2-5	CASSLRAGGTQYF
TRBV18	TRBJ2-7	CASSNRDIPYEQYF
TRBV5-1	TRBJ2-3	CASSWTGDPTTDTQYF
TRBV27	TRBJ2-7	CASFPPGTQGPYEQYF
TRBV11-1	TRBJ1-1	CASSLRAVNTEAFF
TRBV7-6	TRBJ1-2	CASSLGAGVTEGYTF
TRBV28	TRBJ2-7	CASKISGTSGRGEQYF
TRBV11-2	TRBJ2-2	CASSLDRGGELFF
TRBV5-4	TRBJ2-3	CASSLASSGGDTQYF
TRBV18	TRBJ2-5	CASSDSYETQYF
TRBV29-1	TRBJ1-5	CSVQEFSNQPQHF
TRBV20-1	TRBJ2-1	CSALAETEQFF
TRBV7-2	TRBJ2-3	CASSPTGAGDTQYF
TRBV4-3	TRBJ2-1	CASSRRRGGGYNEQFF
TRBV11-2	TRBJ2-7	CASSQTSGRSYEQYF